This TCR beta chain was retrieved from a study of shared clonotypes between healthy human individuals. The wider study: Samples came from a couple of female and a few male donors aged 18 to 49.

CD45RA-negative memory and CD45RA+ naive subsets were split from the CD4+ cells. This clone was seen only a few times. The antigen is not known. Study results and limitations: Sharing across four donors was highest in naive CD4 (roughly 5%) and lowest in memory CD8 (around 0.4%).

Per the study methods: ImmunoSEQ output lacked quality scores and full-length reads, limiting matched filtering. Some clones are missing from TCRdb's copy, which holds only in-frame ones; the method was immunoSEQ multiplex PCR. The DNA was the basis for D and trimming; V, J and clone size are from that table. Of hundreds of thousands of clones in the sample, roughly 78% were seen once. Looked up from germline, CDR1 is MDHEN and CDR2 is SYDVKM. This CDR3 is built from 16 residues. Deletions cut 5 bases from V and 7 bases from J, with 21 bases between. The sequence came from a woman younger than 45 in good health. The V call is TRBV28, the J call TRBJ2-1; no definite D call. Material for sequencing was memory CD4+ T cells sorted from blood. Subset given: CD45RA-negative fraction. The CDR3 bases are TGTGCCAGCAGTCCCTCCCCTCGGCAGAAACCAAATGAGCAGTTCTTC. Protein: CASSPSPRQKPNEQFF.